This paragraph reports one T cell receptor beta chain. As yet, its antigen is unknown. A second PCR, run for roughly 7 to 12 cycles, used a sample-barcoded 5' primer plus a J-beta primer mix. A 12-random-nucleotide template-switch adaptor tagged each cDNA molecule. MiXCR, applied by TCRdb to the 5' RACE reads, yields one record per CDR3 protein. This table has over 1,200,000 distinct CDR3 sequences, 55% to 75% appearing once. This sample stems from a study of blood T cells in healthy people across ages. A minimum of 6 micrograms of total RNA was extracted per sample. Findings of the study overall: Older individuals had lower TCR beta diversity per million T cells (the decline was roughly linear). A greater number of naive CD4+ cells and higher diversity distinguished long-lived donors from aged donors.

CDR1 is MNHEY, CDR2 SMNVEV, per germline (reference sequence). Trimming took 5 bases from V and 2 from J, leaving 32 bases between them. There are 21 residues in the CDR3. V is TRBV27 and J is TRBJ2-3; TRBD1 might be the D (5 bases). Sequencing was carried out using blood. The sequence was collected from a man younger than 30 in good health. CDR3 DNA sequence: TGTGCCAGCAGTCTAACCCCCTACTTGCGACAGTCCGCATCCTTCACAGATACGCAGTATTTT. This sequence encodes CASSLTPYLRQSASFTDTQYF.